These 2 T cell receptor beta chains were sequenced from one sample in a study of Ad26.COV2.S vaccination and SARS-CoV-2 variants. Stated treatment: some 20 received Ad26.COV2.S at low or high dose, single or two shots; about 5 received placebo; per-sample allocation not given. Sample collection was performed on day 63 after the first vaccine or placebo injection. The method was immunoSEQ multiplex PCR; TCRdb's version includes in-frame clones alone and lacks a portion of them. The sample yields under 500,000 clones, around 92% seen once. Sequences were derived from peripheral blood, sampled in a trial of Ad26.COV2.S vaccine versus placebo. These receptors all come from a person between 18 and 60 years old who received the Ad26.COV2.S COVID-19 vaccine or a placebo.

The chain links TRBV6-5 to TRBJ2-7; D gene uncertain. CDR1 is MNHEY, CDR2 SVGAGI, per germline. The germline V and J ends were trimmed by 5 bases and 0 bases, with 8 bases remaining between them. The CDR3 runs 13 residues. The CDR3 sequence: CASSPTGSYEQYF. Written as DNA, the CDR3 is TGTGCCAGCAGTCCCACGGGCTCCTACGAGCAGTACTTC.

This rearrangement joins TRBV20-1 to TRBJ1-5, with D perhaps TRBD1 (6 bases). CDR3 length equals 15 residues. V lost 3 bases and J lost 0, with 12 bases in between. CDR1 and CDR2 (germline): DFQATT, SNEGSKA (reference sequence). The CDR3 sequence: CSASAGAYSNQPQHF. The CDR3 coding sequence is TGCAGTGCTAGTGCAGGGGCTTATAGCAATCAGCCCCAGCATTTT.